This T cell receptor beta chain is from a study of breast tumors, draining lymph nodes, adjacent tissues. Study-level points and caveats: Findings are consistent with lymph node origin and intratumoral expansion of most tumor T cells. Tumor TCR diversity was below lymph nodes but above nontumor tissue.

TCRdb reanalysed the multiplex PCR reads using MiXCR and keeps one entry per CDR3 protein. Of 200,000 to 250,000 distinct CDR3 sequences listed, under 40% are singletons. With respect to this clonotype: What it binds is not known.

Samples came from axillary lymph nodes draining the breast cancer. V gave up 4 bases and J gave up 7 bases, with 8 bases separating them. Germline values: CDR1 SGHKS, CDR2 YYEKEE (reference sequence). There are 11 residues in the CDR3. The V call is TRBV5-5, the J call TRBJ2-5; D is uncertain. Sample: axillary lymph node tissue. The TCR sequence derives from a female donor with breast cancer. Some clones in this sample may be carry-over from other donors' samples. The CDR3 DNA sequence: TGTGCCAGCAGCGATCGAGGGACCCAGTACTTC. Translated: CASSDRGTQYF.